The 6 T cell receptor beta chains reported below all come from one sample, sequenced in a study of prognosis after radiotherapy for stage I lung cancer. Two rounds of multiplex PCR amplified TCR beta CDR3 from genomic DNA. Amplification in first-round PCR relied on primers specific to each TRBV and TRBJ gene. MiXCR, run by TCRdb on the multiplex PCR reads, gives a single entry per CDR3 protein. This repertoire shows 24,000 or so distinct CDR3 sequences, around 40% found once; its top ten account for around a fifth. The source material was PBMCs, sampled before or after stereotactic body radiation therapy (not recorded which). Receptors originate from a donor over 45 with non-small cell lung cancer.

The rearrangement joins TRBV6-1 to TRBJ1-4; TRBD1 might be the D (5 bases). This CDR3 contains 15 residues. Germline V gives CDR1 MNHNS, CDR2 SASEGT. Written as DNA, the CDR3 is TGTCCTACCCGGGCCGGGGACTCGGCTAATGAAAAACTGTTTTTT. Translated: CPTRAGDSANEKLFF.

At least ten counts were recorded for this clonotype. V and J are TRBV15 and TRBJ2-2; the D gene is possibly TRBD2 (7 bases). Germline V CDR1 and CDR2: LNHNV, YYDKDF (reference sequence). Trimming removed 5 bases at V and 7 bases at J, with 17 bases between. The CDR3 sequence is 15 residues long. In nucleotides, the CDR3 is TGTGCCACCAGCGGGGGTGGGGGGGCCGTCGGGGAGCTGTTTTTT. Its protein is CATSGGGGAVGELFF.

This clonotype has at least ten counts. The chain links TRBV18 to TRBJ2-5; D gene ambiguous. The CDR3 spans 15 residues. V dropped 1 base and J dropped 3 bases, with 12 bases sitting between them. CDR1 is KGHSH and CDR2 is LQKENI in the germline V gene. This CDR3 reads CASSPRSQNKETQYF. The DNA for the CDR3 is TGTGCCAGCTCACCACGTAGCCAGAATAAAGAGACCCAGTACTTC.

J is TRBJ1-4 and V is TRBV2; perhaps TRBD1 as D (5 bases). The CDR3 totals 15 residues. Trimming left V 6 bases short and J 7 bases short, with 18 bases between. The germline CDR1 and CDR2 sequences are SNHLY and FYNNEI. The CDR3 sequence: CASSAQGPRGEKLFF. The DNA for the CDR3 is TGTGCCAGCAGCGCCCAGGGCCCCCGGGGTGAAAAACTGTTTTTT.

This clonotype was recorded many times. This sequence joins TRBV5-1 and TRBJ2-7; 9 bases are shared with TRBD1. This CDR3 is 14 amino acids long. Germline assignment: CDR1 SGHRS and CDR2 YFSETQ. With V trimmed by 4 bases and J by 4 bases, 6 bases remained unmatched. CDR3 in DNA: TGCGCCAGCAGCCCCCCGGGACAGGGTTACGAGCAGTACTTC. Its protein product is CASSPPGQGYEQYF.

At least ten counts were recorded for this clonotype. Mismatch with germline at one junction end may stem from a read error. The rearrangement links TRBV5-5 to TRBJ1-1; possibly TRBD1 for D (6 bases). This CDR3 is built from 16 residues. Per the germline V gene, CDR1 is SGHKS and CDR2 is YYEKEE (reference sequence). The CDR3 is CASSSLLIPTFMRGTF. The DNA for the CDR3 is TGTGCCAGCAGCTCCCTCTTGATACCGACCTTCATGAGGGGGACCTTT.